At least ten counts were recorded for the clone carrying this TCR beta chain. Its antigen remains unknown. This record comes from a study of identical twins. Each donor (without exception) was a healthy Caucasian. This CDR3 is 12 amino acids long. Trimming took off 3 bases at V and 1 base at J, with 2 bases between the two ends. Germline V gene data show CDR1 as KGHDR and CDR2 as SFDVKD. MiXCR was run by TCRdb on the 5' RACE reads, yielding one entry per CDR3 protein. The sample has about 890,000 distinct CDR3 sequences; roughly an eighth are singletons. Overall study findings and caveats: Models, which agreed with sharing between unrelated individuals, nonetheless underestimated the out-of-frame TCR alpha sharing seen in monozygotic twins. Among beta out-of-frame sequences, excess sharing between twins appeared weaker.

The data also belong to a second study, concerning yellow fever vaccine responses in identical twins. That report notes: The authors reported partly convergent, partly personalized vaccine responses in identical twins.

This chain uses TRBV24-1 with TRBJ1-1; no firm D call. The origin of this receptor is a woman aged 18-29 years in good health. The sequencing input was PBMCs. CDR3 in DNA: TGTGCCACCAGTGATGGGAACACTGAAGCTTTCTTT. As protein: CATSDGNTEAFF.